These T cell receptor beta chains were read from a single sample in a study of shared clonotypes between healthy human individuals. Method: immunoSEQ multiplex PCR; TCRdb's copy keeps in-frame clones and lacks some. The table has about 110,000 clones, over 65% seen once; the top ten hold roughly a quarter. The sample consisted of memory CD8+ T cells sorted from blood. Receptors were obtained from a woman under 40 in good health. Both conserved end residues are part of each CDR3. A row's size may be missing; if present it is once, few, many or a size class.

CDR3aa: CASSNFGEQFF; abundance: many; v_gene: TRBV6-1; j_gene: TRBJ2-1
CDR3aa: CASSEGTEAYGYTF; abundance: NA; v_gene: TRBV6-1; j_gene: TRBJ1-2
CDR3aa: CASSLGRQTMNTEAFF; abundance: NA; v_gene: TRBV11-2; j_gene: TRBJ1-1
CDR3aa: CASSLSHRDPAGYTF; abundance: NA; v_gene: TRBV27; j_gene: TRBJ1-2
CDR3aa: CASSFVGTQTQSTDTQYF; abundance: NA; v_gene: TRBV7-9; j_gene: TRBJ2-3
CDR3aa: CASSLDRVLNTEAFF; abundance: few; v_gene: TRBV6-9; j_gene: TRBJ1-1
CDR3aa: CASTLAEHSYNEQFF; abundance: NA; v_gene: TRBV6-1; j_gene: TRBJ2-1
CDR3aa: CASSQIPAITETSREQYF; abundance: NA; v_gene: TRBV28; j_gene: TRBJ2-7
CDR3aa: CASSQTGTYEQYF; abundance: few; v_gene: TRBV6-6; j_gene: TRBJ2-7
CDR3aa: CASSFSRGREQYF; abundance: NA; v_gene: TRBV5-6; j_gene: TRBJ2-7
CDR3aa: CASSQTSGSYEQYF; abundance: NA; v_gene: TRBV7-9; j_gene: TRBJ2-7
CDR3aa: CASSLGQHYEQYF; abundance: NA; v_gene: TRBV5-6; j_gene: TRBJ2-7
CDR3aa: CASSLFPRGGTYEQYF; abundance: many; v_gene: TRBV7-9; j_gene: TRBJ2-7
CDR3aa: CATSPGQDYEQYF; abundance: NA; v_gene: TRBV15; j_gene: TRBJ2-7
CDR3aa: CASSSIPRTGGPRSGANVLTF; abundance: NA; v_gene: TRBV27; j_gene: TRBJ2-6
CDR3aa: CSVGGVSNQPQHF; abundance: once; v_gene: TRBV29-1; j_gene: TRBJ1-5
CDR3aa: CAWSVLRDATEAFF; abundance: NA; v_gene: TRBV30; j_gene: TRBJ1-1
CDR3aa: CASSFGQRPNEKLFF; abundance: NA; v_gene: TRBV4-1; j_gene: TRBJ1-4
CDR3aa: CASSQAVARETQYF; abundance: few; v_gene: TRBV4-1; j_gene: TRBJ2-5
CDR3aa: CASEGAMGNTIYF; abundance: NA; v_gene: TRBV6-1; j_gene: TRBJ1-3
CDR3aa: CASSIFGQGANEQFF; abundance: NA; v_gene: TRBV19; j_gene: TRBJ2-1
CDR3aa: CASSLRFHNEQFF; abundance: NA; v_gene: TRBV27; j_gene: TRBJ2-1
CDR3aa: CASSRNRDRLPVYGYTF; abundance: once; v_gene: TRBV28; j_gene: TRBJ1-2
CDR3aa: CASSHGRTEAFF; abundance: NA; v_gene: TRBV7-9; j_gene: TRBJ1-1
CDR3aa: CASSQVGTEGNTIYF; abundance: NA; v_gene: TRBV4-1; j_gene: TRBJ1-3
CDR3aa: CASSQRLESPREQYF; abundance: few; v_gene: TRBV6-1; j_gene: TRBJ2-7
CDR3aa: CASRFTGEKLFF; abundance: NA; v_gene: TRBV5-1; j_gene: TRBJ1-4
CDR3aa: CASSHTWDLRNTEAFF; abundance: NA; v_gene: TRBV19; j_gene: TRBJ1-1
CDR3aa: CASSDSKVNEQFF; abundance: few; v_gene: TRBV6-4; j_gene: TRBJ2-1
CDR3aa: CASSLVVIVGGINTGELFF; abundance: NA; v_gene: TRBV5-5; j_gene: TRBJ2-2
CDR3aa: CASRPGRQGIYEQYF; abundance: NA; v_gene: TRBV10-2; j_gene: TRBJ2-7
CDR3aa: CASSPHRSSPYEQYF; abundance: NA; v_gene: TRBV28; j_gene: TRBJ2-7
CDR3aa: CASSLGAGINEQFF; abundance: NA; v_gene: TRBV13; j_gene: TRBJ2-1
CDR3aa: CAISPGLSYEQYF; abundance: NA; v_gene: TRBV10-3; j_gene: TRBJ2-7
CDR3aa: CASSPDGQGAYEQYF; abundance: NA; v_gene: TRBV5-1; j_gene: TRBJ2-7
CDR3aa: CASSLGGITDTQYF; abundance: NA; v_gene: TRBV7-2; j_gene: TRBJ2-3
CDR3aa: CASSLFRVGYEQYF; abundance: NA; v_gene: TRBV5-1; j_gene: TRBJ2-7
CDR3aa: CASSPGVYEQYF; abundance: few; v_gene: TRBV28; j_gene: TRBJ2-7
CDR3aa: CASSEQGEKGDIQYF; abundance: NA; v_gene: TRBV25-1; j_gene: TRBJ2-4
CDR3aa: CASSFYQGTDTQYF; abundance: NA; v_gene: TRBV7-2; j_gene: TRBJ2-3
CDR3aa: CASRKGLARFYEQYF; abundance: once; v_gene: TRBV5-4; j_gene: TRBJ2-7
CDR3aa: CASSLPGANVLTF; abundance: NA; v_gene: TRBV5-4; j_gene: TRBJ2-6
CDR3aa: CASRPGQGGRNQPQHF; abundance: once; v_gene: TRBV27; j_gene: TRBJ1-5
CDR3aa: CASSLGTDEAFF; abundance: NA; v_gene: TRBV7-9; j_gene: TRBJ1-1
CDR3aa: CASSPDRESRPQHF; abundance: NA; v_gene: TRBV7-3; j_gene: TRBJ1-5
CDR3aa: CASSAFGGLGSYNEQFF; abundance: NA; v_gene: TRBV19; j_gene: TRBJ2-1
CDR3aa: CASSTPDSSAYEQYF; abundance: NA; v_gene: TRBV11-2; j_gene: TRBJ2-7
CDR3aa: CASSRGGRTFHEQYF; abundance: NA; v_gene: TRBV5-6; j_gene: TRBJ2-7
CDR3aa: CASSPRDRRGNSTYEQYF; abundance: NA; v_gene: TRBV21-1; j_gene: TRBJ2-7
CDR3aa: CASSLVGLGSNEQFF; abundance: once; v_gene: TRBV7-8; j_gene: TRBJ2-1
CDR3aa: CASSRDRGYEQYF; abundance: few; v_gene: TRBV6-1; j_gene: TRBJ2-7
CDR3aa: CASSQGASGTRIEKLFF; abundance: NA; v_gene: TRBV4-1; j_gene: TRBJ1-4
CDR3aa: CATSRDGETSNEQFF; abundance: few; v_gene: TRBV15; j_gene: TRBJ2-1
CDR3aa: CASSQSRVSSNTGELFF; abundance: NA; v_gene: TRBV4-1; j_gene: TRBJ2-2
CDR3aa: CASSEPGLAGAHNEQFF; abundance: NA; v_gene: TRBV25-1; j_gene: TRBJ2-1
CDR3aa: CASSLGTAEAFF; abundance: NA; v_gene: TRBV11-2; j_gene: TRBJ1-1
CDR3aa: CASTPPTGAAYEQYF; abundance: few; v_gene: TRBV2; j_gene: NA
CDR3aa: CASSWGNYGYTF; abundance: NA; v_gene: TRBV28; j_gene: TRBJ1-2
CDR3aa: CASSLGDFPSAEAFF; abundance: NA; v_gene: TRBV7-9; j_gene: TRBJ1-1
CDR3aa: CASSVSRASEQYF; abundance: NA; v_gene: TRBV9; j_gene: TRBJ2-7